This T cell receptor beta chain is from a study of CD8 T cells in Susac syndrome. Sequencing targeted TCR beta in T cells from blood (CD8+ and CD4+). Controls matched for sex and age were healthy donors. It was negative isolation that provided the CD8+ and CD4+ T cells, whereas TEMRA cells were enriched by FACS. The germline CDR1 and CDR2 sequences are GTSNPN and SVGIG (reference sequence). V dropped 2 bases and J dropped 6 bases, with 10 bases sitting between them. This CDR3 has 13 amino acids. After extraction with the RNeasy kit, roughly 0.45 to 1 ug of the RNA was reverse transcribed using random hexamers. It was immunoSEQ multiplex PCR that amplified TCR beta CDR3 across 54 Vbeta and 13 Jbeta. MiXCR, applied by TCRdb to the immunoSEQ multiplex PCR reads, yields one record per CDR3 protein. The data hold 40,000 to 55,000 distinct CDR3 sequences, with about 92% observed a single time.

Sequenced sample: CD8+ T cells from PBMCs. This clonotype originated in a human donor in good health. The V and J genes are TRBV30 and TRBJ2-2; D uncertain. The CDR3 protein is CAWSISGSGELFF. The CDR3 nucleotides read TGTGCCTGGAGTATCAGTGGGTCCGGGGAGCTGTTTTTT.